The T cell receptor beta chain described here comes from a study of blood T cell repertoires in COVID-19. The study assigned cohorts using participant-reported clinical history. Recovered status applied to Cohort 3 donors who had two consecutive negative PCRs. It also applied to those with clearance or with symptom resolution. Data came from immunoSEQ multiplex PCR; TCRdb stores just in-frame clones and leaves some out. The table has approximately 180,000 clones, around 84% seen once. The sequenced material came from PBMCs or T cells enriched from blood (not recorded which). This receptor was identified in a man aged 50-60 years who had recovered from COVID-19.

As DNA, the CDR3 is TGTGCCAGCAGCTCACAGGGACTAAGCACAGATACGCAGTATTTT. It yields the protein CASSSQGLSTDTQYF. The V gene is TRBV7-6, the J gene TRBJ2-3; possibly TRBD2 for D (7 bases). The CDR3 spans 15 residues. Trimming took off 4 bases at V and 0 bases at J, with 11 bases between the two ends. Germline V gives CDR1 SGHVS, CDR2 FNYEAQ.